This T cell receptor (beta chain) originates from a study of T cell repertoires in cytomegalovirus infection. Study in general: Recently described HLA-C-restricted plus well-studied HLA-B-restricted CMV epitopes were used. Both a matching HLA type and CMV infection were indicated by public TCR beta signatures. General study findings and limits: Identification of carriers of CMV plus the relevant HLA was achieved through cumulative public TCR beta family frequency.

This clonotype was counted many times. What it recognizes is unknown. Via MiXCR, TCRdb re-called the reads, giving one row per CDR3 protein. The sample has a few hundred thousand distinct CDR3 sequences; roughly 43% are singletons. The sequencing used cultured PBMCs, collected from culture after CMV antigen stimulation. The source of this sequence is a human donor in good health (CMV status not recorded). Some clones in this sample may be carry-over from other donors' samples.

In DNA, the CDR3 is TGTGCCAGCAGCGGGCCAAGCTCCTACAATGAGCAGTTCTTC. It specifies CASSGPSSYNEQFF. This rearrangement joins TRBV27 to TRBJ2-1, with no clear D. CDR1 is MNHEY, CDR2 SMNVEV, per germline (reference sequence). The CDR3 covers 14 residues. Trimming stripped 6 bases from V and 0 bases from J, with 9 bases between.